This T cell receptor (beta chain) was captured in a study of T cells in Graves' hyperthyroidism and ophthalmopathy (dated by TCRdb to about 2019). Study-level background: To identify TCR V-J signatures that set the groups apart, the researchers used a discovery cohort of roughly 100 patients, made up of under 50 with Graves' ophthalmopathy and 57 with stable Graves' hyperthyroidism. The paper reports TCR Vbeta CDR3 sequencing of 135 peripheral blood samples: some 41 ophthalmopathy, roughly 74 hyperthyroidism and approximately 17 progressor patients. In addition, the study compared T-cell repertoires in thyroid tissue and in blood from 6 or 7 Graves' hyperthyroidism patients. Prospective prediction of ophthalmopathy was tested in an independent validation cohort consisting of 18 hyperthyroidism patients and 15 or so patients who later progressed to ophthalmopathy. For training and testing, the roughly 97 patients in the discovery cohort were randomly divided in a 7:3 ratio. After blood sampling, hyperthyroidism patients were treated with methimazole at a starting dose of 30 mg daily, and ophthalmopathy patients were treated with high-dose intravenous methylprednisolone. Overall study outcomes, separate from this receptor: During validation, the model predicted progression to ophthalmopathy a median of approximately 7 months ahead of onset, with roughly 65% sensitivity and about 75% specificity. Ophthalmopathy was separated from stable hyperthyroidism by a 13 V-J signature model, with roughly 88% sensitivity and about 81% specificity obtained in cross-validation and 80%/75% obtained in testing. No statistical method was used to set the sample size in advance, and investigators knew the group allocation. Most expanded thyroid clonotypes (frequency above 0.001) were also detected in blood, a finding suggesting that blood repertoires may reflect thyroid immune responses.

CDR1 and CDR2 (SEHNR, FQNEAQ) derive from the germline V gene (reference sequence). The cysteine opens and the phenylalanine closes a CDR3 of 18 amino acids. Of all the DNA, just the CDR3 is kept, 54 bases in frame from base 1. The trim is 5 bases for V and 0 bases for J, with a gap of 17 bases between the germline ends. Stable Graves' hyperthyroidism was defined as the absence of progression to ophthalmopathy over 18 months of follow-up. Hyperthyroidism patients were newly diagnosed, had a disease duration of under 2 months, and were aged 18 to 65 years. Exclusion was applied to patients with uncontrolled infections, other autoimmune diseases, pregnancy or lactation. Diagnoses relied on clinical symptoms, serum thyroxine and TRAb, thyroid ultrasound and orbital computed tomography. Total RNA was extracted using Trizol reagent, and RNA quality was assessed on an Agilent 2100 Bioanalyzer. TCR beta CDR3 regions were amplified from RNA transcripts. The first round of RT-PCR for the TCR CDR3 was performed with the HTBI primer set and the Qiagen OneStep RT-PCR kit. The libraries were constructed in a second round of multiplex PCR and then size-selected and purified. Sequencing of the libraries was done on an Illumina HiSeq2000 using paired-end 100 bp reads. On the study's bioinformatics: SOAPnuke was used to process the raw data, removing reads that contained adapters or uncalled bases, had a mean Phred below 15, or lacked an exact match to the constant primer or identifier. High-quality paired reads were merged with COPE v1.2.5, and unique nucleotide sequences were defined as clonotypes. MiTCR v1.1 was used to align clonotypes to the IMGT TRBV, TRBD and TRBJ reference segments. The analysis was restricted to V-J combinations with a frequency above 0.0001, which together covered approximately 99% of the repertoires. A TCS score was defined as the ratio of F50 (clonal expansion) to E x V (chaos), with BLOSUM62-based TCRdist applied between CDR3 peptides within each V-J. Welch's t-statistics and random forest reduced 500 to 550 V-J features to 10 to 15, which were used in a naive Bayes classifier (R e1071). TCRdb handled the public reads itself, with Q25 trimming in fastp and clone calling in MiXCR, and kept productive beta chains. Each entry is one CDR3 protein sequence, shown with its most common DNA and genes. None of the V and J calls come from the authors' own analysis; TCRdb made them. Within this sample are about 540,000 distinct CDR3 sequences, with 46% of them counted one time only. The leading ten clones occupy roughly 8.2% of the sample.

This clonotype appeared a few times. Its antigen specificity is not known. There are no base qualities to consult, and no much larger clone falls within one base. The V and J segments used are TRBV7-9 and TRBJ2-6; TRBD1 is perhaps the D gene, given 5 matching bases. The TCR originated in a woman younger than 30 with Graves' hyperthyroidism. Donor details come from another sample of the same person, matched by shared clones. Specimen: peripheral blood or thyroid tissue (not recorded which). The bases are TGTGCCAGCAGCCCCGAGCAGGGTTACTTCTCTGGGGCCAACGTCCTGACTTTC. The translation is CASSPEQGYFSGANVLTF.